This T cell receptor (beta chain) originates from a study of T cell repertoires in cytomegalovirus infection. Background on the study: Matching HLA type, along with CMV infection, was indicated by public TCR beta signatures. Findings and caveats of the study: Within the response measured ex vivo, HLA-C-restricted CMV-specific TCR beta clonotypes were dominant. Cumulative public TCR beta family frequency identified carriers of CMV plus the relevant HLA.

As concerns this clonotype: The target antigen is unknown.

TCRdb analysed the reads with MiXCR anew, one entry per CDR3 protein. The sample holds about 830,000 distinct CDR3 sequences; approximately 32% are singletons and the top ten take roughly 12%. The origin of this receptor is a human donor in good health (CMV status not recorded). Some clones in this sample may be carry-over from other donors' samples. The source material was cultured CD8+ T cells from PBMCs, sampled from culture after CMV antigen stimulation.

The CDR3 coding sequence is TGTGCCAGCAGTTTATCTTACGGTTTTAACACTGAAGCTTTCTTT. Protein sequence: CASSLSYGFNTEAFF. V is TRBV27 and J is TRBJ1-1; D is unclear. The V and J ends lost 0 bases and 2 bases respectively, with 10 bases between them. Germline V gives CDR1 MNHEY, CDR2 SMNVEV (reference sequence). CDR3 size: 15 residues.